Sequencing of this T cell receptor (beta chain) was carried out in a study of control samples from healthy donors and cancer patients (dated by TCRdb to about 2020). Note on this clone: Its antigen is not yet known. Nothing much larger sits one base from this clone, and base qualities are not available.

Cut back by 6 bases and 1 base, the V and J ends lie 19 bases apart. Taken from the germline V gene, the CDR1 and CDR2 loops are MDHEN and SYDVKM. The CDR3 contains 17 residues, cysteine and phenylalanine counted. CDR3 DNA only is kept here, 51 bases in frame from base 1. Libraries were made using the immunoSEQ multiplex PCR assay. In TCRdb, the immuneACCESS table is reduced to in-frame sequences with V and J assigned. These tables do not hold every clone; where another copy was compared, an unresolved V gene accounts for under half, and the others remain unexplained. This sample gives 350,000 to 450,000 clones in total; 90% of them show up just once. 6% to 7% of the sample comes from the top ten.

Sequencing was performed on PBMCs. The rearranged chain carries TRBV28 and TRBJ2-1, with a weak D call of TRBD1 (6 bases match). The receptor comes from a man aged 40-49 years with head and neck cancer. The bases read TGTGCCAGCAGATCATCTACAGGGTTGGGGTCCTACAATGAGCAGTTCTTC. Its protein product is CASRSSTGLGSYNEQFF. Extended through the reference TRBV28 and TRBJ2-1 proteins, this CDR3 yields the full variable domain: DVKVTQSSRYLVKRTGEKVFLECVQDMDHENMFWYRQDPGLGLRLIYFSYDVKMKEKGDIPEGYSVSREKKERFSLILESASTNQTSMYLCASRSSTGLGSYNEQFFGPGTRLTVL.